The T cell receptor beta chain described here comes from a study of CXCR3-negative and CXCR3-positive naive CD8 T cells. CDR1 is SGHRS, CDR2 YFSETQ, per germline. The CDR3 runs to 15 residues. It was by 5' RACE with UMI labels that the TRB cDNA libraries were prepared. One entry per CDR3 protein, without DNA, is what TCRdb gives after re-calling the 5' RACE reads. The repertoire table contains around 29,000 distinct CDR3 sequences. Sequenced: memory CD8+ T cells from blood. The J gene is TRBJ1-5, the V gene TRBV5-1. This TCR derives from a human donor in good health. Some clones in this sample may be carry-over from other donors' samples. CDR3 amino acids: CASSIGSGYDQPQHF. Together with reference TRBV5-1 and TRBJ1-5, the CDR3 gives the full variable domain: KAGVTQTPRYLIKTRGQQVTLSCSPISGHRSVSWYQQTPGQGLQFLFEYFSETQRNKGNFPGRFSGRQFSNSRSEMNVSTLELGDSALYLCASSIGSGYDQPQHFGDGTRLSIL.